Shown below are 8 T cell receptor beta chains from a single sample sequenced in a study of blood T cell repertoires in COVID-19. Profiling relied on immunoSEQ multiplex PCR, and the TCRdb table lists in-frame clones only, not all of them. The data contain about 230,000 clones, about 86% of them singletons. Sample: peripheral blood. All receptors come from a man aged 50-59 years with active or convalescent COVID-19.

The chain combines TRBV30 with TRBJ1-5; D ambiguous. Trimming cost V 2 bases and J 3 bases, with 14 bases left between them. This CDR3 spans 15 amino acids. Germline V gene sequence: CDR1 GTSNPN, CDR2 SVGIG (reference sequence). The CDR3 DNA sequence: TGTGCCTGGAGTCCACCAACACGGGTCAATCAGCCCCAGCATTTT. This gives the protein CAWSPPTRVNQPQHF.

The chain joins TRBV7-3 to TRBJ1-1, with 8 positions matching TRBD1. With 5 bases clipped from V and 8 bases from J, the junction kept 4 bases outside the gene matches. CDR1 is SGHTA and CDR2 is FQGTGA in the germline V gene. The CDR3 extends over 12 amino acids. The CDR3, as DNA: TGTGCCAGCAGCCCCCGGACAGGGGAAGCTTTCTTT. The encoded protein is CASSPRTGEAFF.

V is TRBV18 and J is TRBJ2-2, with D possibly matching TRBD2 (6 bases). The CDR3 covers 16 residues. V was trimmed by 2 bases and J by 6 bases, leaving 16 bases between them. The V gene's germline CDR1 is KGHSH and CDR2 LQKENI. The CDR3 nucleotides read TGTGCCAGCTCACCATTTTCGGGGGACCCTTCCGGGGAGCTGTTTTTT. It yields the protein CASSPFSGDPSGELFF. The full variable domain, in which reference TRBV18 and TRBJ2-2 provide the parts outside the CDR3, is NAGVMQNPRHLVRRRGQEARLRCSPMKGHSHVYWYRQLPEEGLKFMVYLQKENIIDESGMPKERFSAEFPKEGPSILRIQQVVRGDSAAYFCASSPFSGDPSGELFFGEGSRLTVL.

V usage is TRBV27 and J usage is TRBJ1-6, with 7 bases lining up with TRBD1. After removal of 2 bases from V and 3 bases from J, the junction contained 13 bases not matched to a gene. Per the germline V gene, CDR1 is MNHEY and CDR2 is SMNVEV (reference sequence). The CDR3 is made up of 19 amino acids. In DNA, the CDR3 is TGTGCCAGCAGTTTAGGATCGGTCGGGCAGGGGGACTATAATTCACCCCTCCACTTT. Translation: CASSLGSVGQGDYNSPLHF.

The chain recombines TRBV6-2 or TRBV6-3 with TRBJ1-4; D is possibly TRBD1 (6 bases). Trimming took off 6 bases at V and 8 bases at J, with 22 bases between the two ends. This CDR3 comprises 16 residues. Germline V gene lookup returns CDR1 MNHEY and CDR2 SVGEGT. This chain's CDR3 is CASSPWGRRGGEKLFF. CDR3 DNA sequence: TGTGCCAGCAGCCCTTGGGGGCGCAGGGGTGGAGAAAAACTGTTTTTT.

This clone was recorded a few times. V is TRBV5-6 and J is TRBJ1-4; no clear D. The CDR3 contains 14 residues. Germline lookup yields CDR1 SGHDT and CDR2 YYEEEE. V was shortened by 4 bases and J by 8 bases, with 15 bases between the two germline ends. CDR3 nucleotide sequence: TGTGCCAGCAGCGCTGTAACGGGGAGCGAAAAACTGTTTTTT. Encoded protein: CASSAVTGSEKLFF.

The chain joins TRBV6-5 to TRBJ2-3; D possibly corresponds to TRBD2 (7 bases). This CDR3 has 15 residues. The V gene lost 7 bases and the J gene lost 3 bases, with 17 bases spanning the gap. Germline V gene data show CDR1 as MNHEY and CDR2 as SVGAGI. CDR3 sequence: CASTLGGGGTDTQYF. The CDR3 region has the DNA TGTGCCAGCACCCTGGGAGGGGGGGGGACAGATACGCAGTATTTT.

In its sample, this clone was seen a few times. The chain is built from TRBV29-1 and TRBJ2-5; D is perhaps TRBD2 (5 bases). Deletions cut 1 base from V and 5 bases from J, with 11 bases between. This CDR3 region has 13 residues. CDR1 SQVTM and CDR2 ANQGSEA come from the germline V gene. The CDR3 DNA sequence: TGCAGCGTTGAAGGCGGGCCGGGCGAGACCCAGTACTTC. This codes for CSVEGGPGETQYF.